This T cell receptor beta chain was profiled in a study of beta chain features in type 1 diabetes. Overall study results and limits: Over-representation of high TCR-expressing cells was a possible consequence of cDNA sequencing. The question of HLA type influencing TCRB rearrangement was one that remained unresolved here.

This clone has more than one count but fewer than ten. The antigen remains unidentified. It was one heparinised blood draw, averaging roughly 0.11 L, that each donor gave. By way of CD45RO/CCR7/CD25/CD127/CD95/CD27, the CD4+ regulatory, stem cell-like memory, central memory and naive cells were sorted. Germline CDR1 SGHVS, CDR2 FQNEAQ. V lost 3 bases to trimming and J lost 0 bases, with 14 bases between them. This CDR3 spans 16 amino acids. Expressed TCRB transcripts got sequenced, as all isolated RNA was reverse transcribed. Assay used: immunoSEQ multiplex PCR; TCRdb lists only in-frame clones, some missing. The data hold about 930,000 clones, with 17% observed a single time.

The sequence came from a young woman in good health. Sequencing was performed on naive CD4+ T cells from blood. The rearrangement joins TRBV7-8 to TRBJ1-1; weak D call: TRBD1 (5 bases). CDR3 nucleotide sequence: TGTGCCAGCAGCTTCGACCCGGGGCGAATGAACACTGAAGCTTTCTTT. Protein: CASSFDPGRMNTEAFF. Combining the CDR3 with reference TRBV7-8 and TRBJ1-1 gives the whole variable domain GAGVSQSPRYKVAKRGQDVALRCDPISGHVSLFWYQQALGQGPEFLTYFQNEAQLDKSGLPSDRFFAERPEGSVSTLKIQRTQQEDSAVYLCASSFDPGRMNTEAFFGQGTRLTVV.